The 22 T cell receptor beta chains listed next were all sequenced from one sample in a study of technical replicates of blood from several donors. Generated by immunoSEQ multiplex PCR, the TCRdb table keeps only in-frame clones and is missing some. The table lists about 82,000 clones, roughly 95% of them singletons. Input material: T cells isolated from PBMCs. These receptors all stem from a human donor in good health.

V usage is TRBV6-5 and J usage is TRBJ1-1; D remains ambiguous. CDR3 size: 14 residues. Per germline, CDR1 MNHEY and CDR2 SVGAGI. V was trimmed by 0 bases and J by 8 bases, leaving 13 bases between them. The CDR3 DNA sequence: TGTGCCAGCAGTTACTCGTCCGAGGGTAAAGAAGCTTTCTTT. It translates to CASSYSSEGKEAFF.

CDR3 sequence (DNA): TGTGCCAGCAGCTACAGGGACGAGCAGTACTTC. Protein: CASSYRDEQYF. This chain connects TRBV11-2 to TRBJ2-7; a weak D match, TRBD1 (6 bases). The V end lost 4 bases, the J end lost 5 bases, and 6 bases lay between the germline ends. CDR3 size: 11 residues. The V gene's germline CDR1 is SGHAT and CDR2 FQNNGV.

This clone was seen just once. The rearrangement uses TRBV7-9 and TRBJ2-1; D ambiguous. Trimming removed 6 bases from V and 6 bases from J, with 6 bases in between. The CDR3 runs 11 residues. Germline CDR1 SEHNR, CDR2 FQNEAQ (reference sequence). In DNA, the CDR3 is TGTGCCAGCAGTTATTCCAATGAGCAGTTCTTC. It yields the protein CASSYSNEQFF.

This clone appeared once. The chain links TRBV19 to TRBJ2-3; D is unresolved. CDR3 length: 11 residues. Trimming cost V 7 bases and J 3 bases, with 5 bases left between them. Per the germline V gene, CDR1 is LNHDA and CDR2 is SQIVND (reference sequence). As DNA, the CDR3 is TGTGCCAGTATGGAGACAGATACGCAGTATTTT. Protein: CASMETDTQYF.

V and J are TRBV5-6 and TRBJ2-7; 8 nucleotides align to TRBD1. Germline V lookup: CDR1 SGHDT, CDR2 YYEEEE. CDR3 length equals 15 residues. The trim removed 5 bases at V and 5 bases at J, leaving 12 bases unmatched. This chain's CDR3 is CASSYDRGGMDEQYF. Here the CDR3 DNA reads TGTGCCAGCAGTTATGACAGGGGAGGAATGGACGAGCAGTACTTC.

The chain employs TRBV6-6 and TRBJ1-1, with a tentative D call TRBD1 (6 bases). V lost 5 bases and J lost 6, with 16 bases in between. This CDR3 has 14 amino acids. Germline CDR1 is MNHNY and CDR2 is SVGAGI (reference sequence). The DNA of the CDR3 is TGTGCCAGCAGTCTCACAGGGACGGGGTCTGAAGCTTTCTTT. Amino acid sequence: CASSLTGTGSEAFF.

In this sample, this clone turned up once. The chain combines TRBV7-9 with TRBJ2-3, with 7 positions matching TRBD2. The CDR3 length is 14 residues. Germline CDR1 reads SEHNR; CDR2 reads FQNEAQ (reference sequence). V was clipped by 9 bases and J by 1 base; unmatched bases: 7. CDR3 loop: CASNRREGTDTQYF. The CDR3 region has the DNA TGTGCCAGTAATCGACGGGAGGGCACAGATACGCAGTATTTT.

In its sample, this clone was seen once. The rearrangement uses TRBV5-1 and TRBJ1-3, with D uncertain. This CDR3 is built from 15 residues. Germline lookup yields CDR1 SGHRS and CDR2 YFSETQ. Trimming pared 2 bases from V and 3 bases from J, leaving 12 bases between. CDR3 bases: TGCGCCAGCAGCTTAGAGGGATATTTTGGAAACACCATATATTTT. It codes for CASSLEGYFGNTIYF.

The rearrangement uses TRBV28 and TRBJ2-7, with 8 bases lining up with TRBD2. The CDR3 is 13 residues long. V lost 6 bases to trimming and J lost 2 bases; unmatched junction nucleotides: 3. Per the germline V gene, CDR1 is MDHEN and CDR2 is SYDVKM. CDR3 in amino acids: CASSQGLAYEQYF. DNA of the CDR3: TGTGCCAGCAGCCAGGGACTAGCCTACGAGCAGTACTTC.

V usage is TRBV2 and J usage is TRBJ2-1; 9 bases map to TRBD2. With 7 bases clipped from V and 12 bases from J, the junction kept 7 bases outside the gene matches. Per the germline V gene, CDR1 is SNHLY and CDR2 is FYNNEI. There are 12 residues in the CDR3. CDR3 protein: CASTGQREVQFF. Here the CDR3 DNA reads TGTGCCAGCACTGGGCAGCGGGAGGTGCAGTTCTTC.

V and J are TRBV10-1 and TRBJ2-3; 9 bases are a match to TRBD2. The CDR3 runs to 15 residues. Germline lookup yields CDR1 WNHNN and CDR2 SYGVQD (reference sequence). V shed 6 bases, J shed 5 bases, and the junction held 9 bases outside the gene matches. The CDR3: CASSLSGSLEDTQYF. DNA for the CDR3: TGCGCCAGCAGCCTTAGCGGGAGCCTTGAAGATACGCAGTATTTT.

The chain carries TRBV7-7 and TRBJ2-5, with D tentatively TRBD2 (5 bases). The J call could be wrong; TRBJ2-7 is a better fit for the DNA end. Germline loops: CDR1 SSHAT, CDR2 FNYEAQ (reference sequence). The CDR3 runs 14 residues. The CDR3 is CASSLGSGSYEQYF. DNA of the CDR3: TGTGCCAGCAGCTTAGGAAGCGGTTCCTACGAGCAGTACTTC.

This chain links TRBV7-8 with TRBJ2-1; TRBD2 matches at 7 bases. The germline V gene has CDR1 SGHVS and CDR2 FQNEAQ. The CDR3 runs to 13 residues. V was pared by 2 bases and J by 10 bases, with 5 bases of the junction left unmatched. For the CDR3, the DNA is TGTGCCAGCAGCTTACCGGGAGCGGGGGAGCAGTTCTTC. Amino acid sequence: CASSLPGAGEQFF.

The sample holds one count of this clone. V is TRBV10-1 and J is TRBJ2-1; possible D gene TRBD2, 6 bases. Trimming cost V 0 bases and J 0 bases, with 15 bases left between them. The CDR3 extends over 18 amino acids. Looked up from germline, CDR1 is WNHNN and CDR2 is SYGVQD (reference sequence). The DNA of the CDR3 is TGCGCCAGCAGTGAGTCCTGGGGAGGCCCTAGCTCCTACAATGAGCAGTTCTTC. Amino acids: CASSESWGGPSSYNEQFF.

The chain uses TRBV7-8 and TRBJ2-7, with 10 bases matching TRBD2. There are 17 residues in the CDR3. The V gene's germline CDR1 is SGHVS and CDR2 FQNEAQ. The V and J ends lost 5 bases and 0 bases, in that order; junction bases with no gene match: 10. This CDR3 is CASSRTGRLAGSYEQYF. The CDR3 region has the DNA TGTGCCAGCAGCCGGACGGGGAGACTAGCGGGCTCCTACGAGCAGTACTTC. The full variable domain, rest sourced from reference TRBV7-8 and TRBJ2-7, is GAGVSQSPRYKVAKRGQDVALRCDPISGHVSLFWYQQALGQGPEFLTYFQNEAQLDKSGLPSDRFFAERPEGSVSTLKIQRTQQEDSAVYLCASSRTGRLAGSYEQYFGPGTRLTVT.

This chain joins TRBV18 and TRBJ1-1; 10 positions agree with TRBD1. Germline CDR1 reads KGHSH; CDR2 reads LQKENI. V lost 4 bases to trimming and J lost 0 bases; unmatched junction nucleotides: 5. The CDR3 runs 16 residues. This chain's CDR3 is CASSLDRGLMNTEAFF. In DNA, the CDR3 is TGTGCCAGCTCACTCGACAGGGGGCTTATGAACACTGAAGCTTTCTTT.

The chain couples TRBV2 to TRBJ2-7; TRBD1 aligns across 8 bases. CDR1 and CDR2 (germline): SNHLY, FYNNEI. Unmatched junction bases numbered 7, after V lost 2 bases and J lost 4 bases. The CDR3 is made up of 15 amino acids. The DNA for the CDR3 is TGTGCCAGCAGTGAACTGGACAGGGATTCTTACGAGCAGTACTTC. Residues: CASSELDRDSYEQYF.

This sequence joins TRBV30 and TRBJ1-2; no reliable D call. V lost 2 bases and J 4 bases, leaving 8 bases between the germline ends. CDR3 size: 12 residues. Germline V CDR1 and CDR2: GTSNPN, SVGIG (reference sequence). The DNA of the CDR3 is TGTGCCTGGAGTAGAGGCCTCTATGGCTACACCTTC. Its translation: CAWSRGLYGYTF.

The rearrangement joins TRBV5-5 to TRBJ2-5; 8 bases agree with TRBD2. V lost 3 bases to trimming and J lost 2 bases; unmatched junction nucleotides: 6. The CDR3 is 15 amino acids. Looked up from germline, CDR1 is SGHKS and CDR2 is YYEKEE (reference sequence). CDR3 protein: CASSSGLETQETQYF. CDR3 coding DNA: TGTGCCAGCAGCTCGGGACTAGAAACACAAGAGACCCAGTACTTC.

This clone was seen only once. The V and J genes are TRBV9 and TRBJ1-4; 9 bases map to TRBD1. This CDR3 spans 15 amino acids. Germline CDR1 reads SGDLS; CDR2 reads YYNGEE. Trimming took 2 bases from V and 7 from J; bases not matched to a gene: 6. The CDR3 nucleotides are TGTGCCAGCAGCGTGAGGACAGGGGAGGTTGAAAAACTGTTTTTT. Protein: CASSVRTGEVEKLFF.

This chain's CDR3 is CASSATGGEVIVNEQFF. CDR3 bases: TGTGCCAGCAGCGCTACAGGGGGCGAAGTAATTGTGAATGAGCAGTTCTTC. The chain is built from TRBV9 and TRBJ2-1, with 9 bases lining up with TRBD1. V trimming: 3 bases; J trimming: 7 bases; junction bases outside the gene matches: 14. CDR3 length equals 17 residues. From germline, CDR1 is SGDLS and CDR2 YYNGEE. The complete variable domain, with remaining parts taken from reference TRBV9 and TRBJ2-1, reads DSGVTQTPKHLITATGQRVTLRCSPRSGDLSVYWYQQSLDQGLQFLIQYYNGEERAKGNILERFSAQQFPDLHSELNLSSLELGDSALYFCASSATGGEVIVNEQFFGPGTRLTVL.

The chain is built from TRBV2 and TRBJ2-7; 9 bases agree with TRBD2. The CDR3 is made up of 18 amino acids. From germline, CDR1 is SNHLY and CDR2 FYNNEI. Losses at the gene ends were 9 bases for V and 0 bases for J; bases not matched to a gene: 18. In nucleotides, the CDR3 is TGTGCCAGACTGAAGCCGGGACAGAGAGCGGGAGGCTCCTACGAGCAGTACTTC. Residues: CARLKPGQRAGGSYEQYF.